This section outlines one T cell receptor beta chain sequence together with its context. Its specificity is not known. The sample belongs to a study of vaccination and CD4 T cells after COVID-19. On the study more broadly: Researchers treated cells with overlapping spike peptides taken from SARS-CoV-2, HCoV-NL63, HCoV-OC43 and HCoV-229E.

The CDR3 covers 16 residues. With the Oncomine TCR Beta short-read assay, DNA from cultured CD4+ T cells was sequenced. It was from cultured CD4+ T cells that genomic DNA was extracted. TCRdb redid the calling of the PCR reads with MiXCR, one entry per CDR3 protein. The sample holds about 13,000 distinct CDR3 sequences; around 47% are singletons and the top ten take more than 10%. The treatment here: roughly 11-day PBMC culture with coronavirus spike peptide pools or control peptides (ViraFEST assay). Both day 3 and day 7 involved replacing half of the medium with fresh IL-2 medium. Sequencing was done on a sample of CD4+ T cells from blood, cultured in vitro. The genes are TRBV21-1 and TRBJ1-5; TRBD1 is the table's D call and was not checked against the DNA. TRBV21-1 is recorded as a pseudogene. The sequence derives from a human donor who had recovered from COVID-19. The CDR3 here is CASSKGDRDGNQPQHF. The CDR3 DNA reads TGTGCCAGCAGCAAAGGGGACAGGGATGGAAATCAGCCCCAGCATTTT.